The clone carrying this T cell receptor (beta chain) was counted ten times or more. Its target is unknown. TCR beta CDR3 region amplification was performed from RNA transcripts. The HTBI set primed first-round TCR CDR3 RT-PCR. Each CDR3 protein gets one entry after TCRdb re-called the multiplex PCR reads with MiXCR. Of about 320,000 distinct CDR3 sequences in the sample, approximately 15% are singletons; the top ten hold around a third. The sample is drawn from a study of T cells in Graves' hyperthyroidism and ophthalmopathy. Broader study findings: Appearing also in blood were most of the thyroid clonotypes expanded above 0.001.

Graves' hyperthyroidism was deemed stable given no ophthalmopathy progression within 18 months. The CDR3 runs 17 residues. Germline assignment: CDR1 SGHVS and CDR2 FQNEAQ. The ends were cut back, 5 bases at V and 0 bases at J, with 17 bases in the middle. J is TRBJ2-1 and V is TRBV7-8; D gene ambiguous. This receptor was obtained from a man aged 25-45 years with Graves' hyperthyroidism. The sample consisted of blood. The CDR3: CASSPARAPSSYNEQFF. The CDR3 nucleotides are TGTGCCAGCAGCCCCGCTCGTGCGCCGAGCTCCTACAATGAGCAGTTCTTC.